A single TCR beta chain is shown here with its context. Trimming at V came to 5 bases and at J to 10 bases, leaving 7 bases not matched to a gene. The V gene's germline CDR1 is SGHNT and CDR2 YENEEA. The CDR3 extends over 13 amino acids. This record belongs to a study of T-cell reconstitution after alpha-beta-depleted transplantation in children. During its preparation, the TCRbeta library received unique molecular identifiers. TCRdb reprocessed the PCR reads via MiXCR and lists one record per CDR3 protein. The data show about 440,000 distinct CDR3 sequences, with about 40% seen just once and 25% to 30% held by the top ten.

The sample here was PBMCs, taken before TCRalphabeta/CD19-depleted stem cell transplant. This rearrangement joins TRBV11-3 to TRBJ2-1, with 8 nucleotides matching TRBD1. The clonotype was recovered from a girl aged 2 to 10 with aplastic anemia, due to receive a stem cell transplant. The CDR3 coding sequence is TGTGCCAGCAGCCCCCGGACAGGGAACGAGCAGTTCTTC. Amino acids: CASSPRTGNEQFF.